This T cell receptor (beta chain) was obtained from a study of CD8 T cells in ankylosing spondylitis. Study conclusions and caveats: Ankylosing spondylitis blood seemed to carry a telltale TCR beta motif made of about 8 highly homologous variants. Reports of some motif variants in reactive arthritis synovial fluid and blood predate this one.

The length of the CDR3 is 16 residues. The V end was cut by 5 bases, the J end by 2 bases, with 18 bases between. Looked up from germline, CDR1 is MNHEY and CDR2 is SMNVEV (reference sequence). Each TCR beta library was made by quantitative 5'-RACE that incorporated molecular barcodes. TCRdb called the 5' RACE reads again in MiXCR, with one record for every CDR3 protein. Of 220,000 or so distinct CDR3 sequences in the sample, 15% to 20% were seen once. A note on this clonotype: The antigen is not known.

This sequence joins TRBV27 and TRBJ2-5, with D maybe TRBD1 (6 bases). The TCR originated in a male donor with ankylosing spondylitis. Sequenced sample: blood, either unsorted or a sorted T cell fraction (not recorded which). CDR3 loop: CASSPLWDNSQETQYF. Written as DNA, the CDR3 is TGTGCCAGCAGTCCCCTGTGGGACAACTCACAAGAGACCCAGTACTTC.